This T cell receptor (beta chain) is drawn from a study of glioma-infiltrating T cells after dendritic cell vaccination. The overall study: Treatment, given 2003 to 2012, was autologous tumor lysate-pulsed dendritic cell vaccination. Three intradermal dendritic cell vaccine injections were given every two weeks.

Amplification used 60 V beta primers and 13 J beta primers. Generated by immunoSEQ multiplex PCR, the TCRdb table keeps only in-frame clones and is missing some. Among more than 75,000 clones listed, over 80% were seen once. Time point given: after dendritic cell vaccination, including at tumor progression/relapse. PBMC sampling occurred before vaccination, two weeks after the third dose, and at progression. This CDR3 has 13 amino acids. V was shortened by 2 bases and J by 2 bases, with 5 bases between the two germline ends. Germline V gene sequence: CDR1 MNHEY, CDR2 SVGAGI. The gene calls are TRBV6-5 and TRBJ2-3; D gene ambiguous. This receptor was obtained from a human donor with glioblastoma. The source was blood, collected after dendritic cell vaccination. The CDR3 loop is CASSYDNTDTQYF. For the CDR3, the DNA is TGTGCCAGCAGTTACGACAACACAGATACGCAGTATTTT.